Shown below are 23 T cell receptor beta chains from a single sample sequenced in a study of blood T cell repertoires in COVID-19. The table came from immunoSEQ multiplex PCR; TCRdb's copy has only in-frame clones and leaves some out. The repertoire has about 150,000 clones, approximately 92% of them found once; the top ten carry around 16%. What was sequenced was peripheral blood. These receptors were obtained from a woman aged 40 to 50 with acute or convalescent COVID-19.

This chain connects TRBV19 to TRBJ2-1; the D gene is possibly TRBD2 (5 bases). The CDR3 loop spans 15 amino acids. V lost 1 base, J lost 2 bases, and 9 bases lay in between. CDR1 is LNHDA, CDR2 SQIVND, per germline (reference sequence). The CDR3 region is CASSIVGGPYNEQFF. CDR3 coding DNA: TGTGCCAGTAGTATAGTCGGCGGGCCCTACAATGAGCAGTTCTTC. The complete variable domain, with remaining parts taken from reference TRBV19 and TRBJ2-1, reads DGGITQSPKYLFRKEGQNVTLSCEQNLNHDAMYWYRQDPGQGLRLIYYSQIVNDFQKGDIAEGYSVSREKKESFPLTVTSAQKNPTAFYLCASSIVGGPYNEQFFGPGTRLTVL.

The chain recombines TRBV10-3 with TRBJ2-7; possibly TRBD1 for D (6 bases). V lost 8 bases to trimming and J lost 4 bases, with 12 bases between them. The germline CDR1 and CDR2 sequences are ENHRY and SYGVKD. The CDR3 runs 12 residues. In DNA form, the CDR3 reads TGTGCCATCGGCCAGGGGATGTACGAGCAGTACTTC. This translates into CAIGQGMYEQYF.

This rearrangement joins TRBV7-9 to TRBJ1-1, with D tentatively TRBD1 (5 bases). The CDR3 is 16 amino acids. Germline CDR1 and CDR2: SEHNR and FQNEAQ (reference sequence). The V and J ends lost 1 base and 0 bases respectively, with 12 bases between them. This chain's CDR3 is CASSLDPRDMNTEAFF. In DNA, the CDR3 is TGTGCCAGCAGCTTAGACCCCAGGGATATGAACACTGAAGCTTTCTTT.

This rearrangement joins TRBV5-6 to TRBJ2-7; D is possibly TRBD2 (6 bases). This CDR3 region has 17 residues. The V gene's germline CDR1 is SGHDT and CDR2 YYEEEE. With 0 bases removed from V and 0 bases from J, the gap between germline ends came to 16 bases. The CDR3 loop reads CASSLARGGVHSYEQYF. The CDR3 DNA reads TGTGCCAGCAGCTTGGCCAGAGGAGGGGTCCACTCCTACGAGCAGTACTTC.

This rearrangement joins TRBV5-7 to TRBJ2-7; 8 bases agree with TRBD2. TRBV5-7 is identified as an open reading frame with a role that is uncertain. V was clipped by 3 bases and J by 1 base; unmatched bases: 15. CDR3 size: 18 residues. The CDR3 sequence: CASSSRYPTSVISYEQYF. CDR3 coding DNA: TGTGCCAGCAGCTCAAGATACCCGACTAGCGTTATTTCCTACGAGCAGTACTTC.

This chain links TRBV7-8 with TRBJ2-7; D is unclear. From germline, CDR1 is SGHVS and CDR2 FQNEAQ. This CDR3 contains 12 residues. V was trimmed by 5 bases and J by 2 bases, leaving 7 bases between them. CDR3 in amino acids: CASSPLTYEQYF. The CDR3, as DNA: TGTGCCAGCAGCCCGCTAACCTACGAGCAGTACTTC.

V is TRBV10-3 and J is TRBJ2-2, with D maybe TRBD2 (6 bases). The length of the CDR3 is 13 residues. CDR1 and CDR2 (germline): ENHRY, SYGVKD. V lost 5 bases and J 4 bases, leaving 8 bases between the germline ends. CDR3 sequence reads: CAISISGTGELFF. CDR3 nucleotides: TGTGCCATCAGTATTAGCGGCACCGGGGAGCTGTTTTTT.

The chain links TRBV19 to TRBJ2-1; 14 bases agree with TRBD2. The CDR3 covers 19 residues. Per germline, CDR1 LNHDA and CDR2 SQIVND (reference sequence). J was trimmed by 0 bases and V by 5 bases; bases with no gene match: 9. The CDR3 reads CASSPGTSGRASSYNEQFF. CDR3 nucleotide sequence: TGTGCCAGTAGTCCCGGGACTAGCGGGAGAGCAAGCTCCTACAATGAGCAGTTCTTC.

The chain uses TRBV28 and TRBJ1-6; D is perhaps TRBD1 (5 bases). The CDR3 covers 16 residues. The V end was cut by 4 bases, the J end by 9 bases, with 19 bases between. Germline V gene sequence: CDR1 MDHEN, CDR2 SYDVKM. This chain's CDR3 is CASSSLDRTYGSPLHF. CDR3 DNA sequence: TGTGCCAGCAGTTCCCTAGACAGAACGTATGGTTCACCCCTCCACTTT.

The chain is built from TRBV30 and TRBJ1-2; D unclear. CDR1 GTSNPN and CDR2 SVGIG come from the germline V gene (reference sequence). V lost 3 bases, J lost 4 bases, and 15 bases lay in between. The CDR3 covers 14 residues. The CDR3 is CAWSPPGVRYGYTF. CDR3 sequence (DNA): TGTGCCTGGAGCCCCCCGGGAGTTCGCTATGGCTACACCTTC.

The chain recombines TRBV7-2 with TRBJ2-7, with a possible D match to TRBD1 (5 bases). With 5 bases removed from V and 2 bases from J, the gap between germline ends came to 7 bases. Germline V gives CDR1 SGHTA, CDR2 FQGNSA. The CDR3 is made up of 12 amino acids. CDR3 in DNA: TGTGCCAGCAGCCAGGGCCCCTACGAGCAGTACTTC. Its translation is CASSQGPYEQYF. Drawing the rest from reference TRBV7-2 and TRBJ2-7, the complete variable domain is GAGVSQSPSNKVTEKGKDVELRCDPISGHTALYWYRQSLGQGLEFLIYFQGNSAPDKSGLPSDRFSAERTGGSVSTLTIQRTQQEDSAVYLCASSQGPYEQYFGPGTRLTVT.

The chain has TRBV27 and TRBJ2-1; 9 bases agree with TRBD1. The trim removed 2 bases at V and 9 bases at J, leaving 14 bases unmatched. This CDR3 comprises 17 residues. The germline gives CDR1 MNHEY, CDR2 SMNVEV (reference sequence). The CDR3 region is CASSLTVPTGGVGEQFF. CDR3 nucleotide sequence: TGTGCCAGCAGTTTAACCGTCCCGACAGGGGGGGTCGGTGAGCAGTTCTTC.

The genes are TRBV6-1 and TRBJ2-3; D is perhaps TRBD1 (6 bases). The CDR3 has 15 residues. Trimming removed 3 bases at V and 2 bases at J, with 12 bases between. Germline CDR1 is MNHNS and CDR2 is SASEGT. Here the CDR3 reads CASSDSGVPTDTQYF. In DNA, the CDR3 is TGTGCCAGCAGTGATTCAGGGGTCCCCACAGATACGCAGTATTTT.

The DNA of the CDR3 is TGTGCCAGCAGCTTTAGGGGCGCGGGGATAGGTGAAAAACTGTTTTTT. The encoded protein is CASSFRGAGIGEKLFF. The chain carries TRBV11-2 and TRBJ1-4, with D maybe TRBD1 (5 bases). The ends were cut back, 3 bases at V and 7 bases at J, with 18 bases in the middle. Germline assignment: CDR1 SGHAT and CDR2 FQNNGV. CDR3 length equals 16 residues.

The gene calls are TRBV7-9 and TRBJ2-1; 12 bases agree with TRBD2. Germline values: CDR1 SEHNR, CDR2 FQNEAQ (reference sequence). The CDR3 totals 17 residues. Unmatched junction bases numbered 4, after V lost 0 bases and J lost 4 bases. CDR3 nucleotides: TGTGCCAGCAGCTTAGCATGGCTAGCGGGGGGGTACAATGAGCAGTTCTTC. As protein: CASSLAWLAGGYNEQFF.

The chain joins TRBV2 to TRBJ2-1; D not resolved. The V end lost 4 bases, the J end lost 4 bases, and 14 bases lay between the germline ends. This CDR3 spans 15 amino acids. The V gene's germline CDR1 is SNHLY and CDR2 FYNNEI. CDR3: CASSVTVTSYNEQFF. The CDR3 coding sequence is TGTGCCAGCAGTGTTACGGTAACGTCATACAATGAGCAGTTCTTC.

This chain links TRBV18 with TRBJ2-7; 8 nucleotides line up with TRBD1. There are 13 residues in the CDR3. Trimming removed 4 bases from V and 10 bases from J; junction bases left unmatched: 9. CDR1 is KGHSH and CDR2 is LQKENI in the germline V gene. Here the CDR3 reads CASSRIQGDDQYF. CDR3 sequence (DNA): TGTGCCAGCTCACGGATACAGGGGGATGATCAGTACTTC.

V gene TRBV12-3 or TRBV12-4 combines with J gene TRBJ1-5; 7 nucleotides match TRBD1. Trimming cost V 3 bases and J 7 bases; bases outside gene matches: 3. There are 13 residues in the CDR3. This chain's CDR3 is CASSLDRLQPQHF. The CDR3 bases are TGTGCCAGCAGTTTGGACAGGTTACAGCCCCAGCATTTT.

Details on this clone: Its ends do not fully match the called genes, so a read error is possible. CDR3 loop: CARSLGAGGSNQPQHF. CDR3 in DNA: TGCGCCCGCAGCTTGGGGGCGGGGGGTAGCAATCAGCCCCAGCATTTT. The gene calls are TRBV5-1 and TRBJ1-5; weak D call: TRBD1 (6 bases). In germline, CDR1 is SGHRS, CDR2 YFSETQ. The CDR3 extends over 16 amino acids.

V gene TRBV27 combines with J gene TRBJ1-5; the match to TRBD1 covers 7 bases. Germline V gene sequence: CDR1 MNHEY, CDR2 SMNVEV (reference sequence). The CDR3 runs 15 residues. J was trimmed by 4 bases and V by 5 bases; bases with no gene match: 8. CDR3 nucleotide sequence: TGTGCCAGCAGTAACAGGGGATTAGGAAATCAGCCCCAGCATTTT. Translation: CASSNRGLGNQPQHF.

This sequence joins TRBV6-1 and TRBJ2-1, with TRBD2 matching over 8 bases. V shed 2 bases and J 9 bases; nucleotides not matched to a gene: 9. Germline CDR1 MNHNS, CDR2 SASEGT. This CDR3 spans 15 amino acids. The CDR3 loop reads CASSEYGGASPEQFF. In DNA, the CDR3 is TGTGCCAGCAGTGAATACGGGGGGGCTTCCCCTGAGCAGTTCTTC.

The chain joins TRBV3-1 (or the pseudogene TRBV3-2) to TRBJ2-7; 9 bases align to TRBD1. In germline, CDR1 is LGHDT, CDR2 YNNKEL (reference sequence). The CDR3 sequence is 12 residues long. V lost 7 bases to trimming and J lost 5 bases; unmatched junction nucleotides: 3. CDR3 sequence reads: CASKRTGDEQYF. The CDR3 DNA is TGTGCCAGCAAGCGGACAGGGGACGAGCAGTACTTC.

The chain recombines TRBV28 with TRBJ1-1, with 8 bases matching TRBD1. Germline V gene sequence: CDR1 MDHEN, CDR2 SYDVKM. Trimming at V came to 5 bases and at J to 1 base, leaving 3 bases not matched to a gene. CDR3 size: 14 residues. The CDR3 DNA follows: TGTGCCAGCAGTCGGGACAGGACGAACACTGAAGCTTTCTTT. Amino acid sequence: CASSRDRTNTEAFF.